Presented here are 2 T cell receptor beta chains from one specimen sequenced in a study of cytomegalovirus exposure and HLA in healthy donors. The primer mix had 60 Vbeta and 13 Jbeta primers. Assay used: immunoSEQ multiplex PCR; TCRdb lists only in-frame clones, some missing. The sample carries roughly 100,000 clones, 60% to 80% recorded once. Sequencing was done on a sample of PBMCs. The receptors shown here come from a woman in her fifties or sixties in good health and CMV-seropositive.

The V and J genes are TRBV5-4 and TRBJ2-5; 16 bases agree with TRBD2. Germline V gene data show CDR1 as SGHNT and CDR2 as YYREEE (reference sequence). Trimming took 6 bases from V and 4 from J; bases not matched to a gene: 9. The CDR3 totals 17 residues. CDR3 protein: CASTEGLAGGSGETQYF. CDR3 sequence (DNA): TGTGCCAGCACGGAGGGACTAGCGGGAGGGTCTGGAGAGACCCAGTACTTC.

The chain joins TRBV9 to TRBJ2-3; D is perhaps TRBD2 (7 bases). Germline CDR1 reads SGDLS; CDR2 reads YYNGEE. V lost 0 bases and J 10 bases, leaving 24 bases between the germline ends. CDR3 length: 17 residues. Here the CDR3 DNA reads TGTGCCAGCAGCGTAGGAACTGAGGGGGGGCCCAATGCGGCGCAGTATTTT. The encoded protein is CASSVGTEGGPNAAQYF.